Listed here are 6 T cell receptor beta chains from one sample, sequenced in a study of T cells in Graves' hyperthyroidism and ophthalmopathy. TCR beta CDR3 region amplification was performed from RNA transcripts. TCR CDR3 underwent first-round RT-PCR with the HTBI primer set. TCRdb ran MiXCR on the multiplex PCR reads and lists one entry per CDR3 protein. The data show approximately 210,000 distinct CDR3 sequences, about 15% seen once. The sample taken for sequencing was blood. All receptors come from a man aged 45-60 years with Graves' hyperthyroidism.

Many counts were recorded for this clonotype. This chain joins TRBV28 and TRBJ2-1; perhaps TRBD2 as D (7 bases). The germline CDR1 and CDR2 sequences are MDHEN and SYDVKM. This CDR3 is 17 amino acids long. V was shortened by 2 bases and J by 3 bases, with 17 bases between the two germline ends. The chain's CDR3 is CASSLRGGADHYNEQFF. The CDR3 DNA reads as TGTGCCAGCAGTTTAAGGGGGGGAGCGGATCACTACAATGAGCAGTTCTTC.

The chain employs TRBV6-1 and TRBJ2-6; no definite D call. V was clipped by 5 bases and J by 1 base, with 3 bases between them. Germline V gene lookup returns CDR1 MNHNS and CDR2 SASEGT. CDR3 length: 13 amino acids. CDR3 bases: TGTGCCAGCAGTCGGTCTGGGGCCAACGTCCTGACTTTC. Its translation: CASSRSGANVLTF.

V usage is TRBV6-2 or TRBV6-3 and J usage is TRBJ1-1; 7 bases fit TRBD1. V was pared by 2 bases and J by 1 base, with 19 bases of the junction left unmatched. The CDR3 length is 20 residues. Germline V gene data show CDR1 as MNHEY and CDR2 as SVGEGT. In nucleotides, the CDR3 is TGTGCCAGCAGTTACGACAGGTTGCACCGGACAGGCGAGGGGAACACTGAAGCTTTCTTT. Protein: CASSYDRLHRTGEGNTEAFF.

The chain links TRBV5-8 to TRBJ2-7, with 8 bases fitting TRBD2. The CDR3 has 13 residues. Trimming cost V 5 bases and J 4 bases; bases outside gene matches: 5. Germline CDR1 is SGHTS and CDR2 is YDEGEE. DNA for the CDR3: TGTGCCAGCAGTTCAGCGGGAGCGTACGAGCAGTACTTC. It yields the protein CASSSAGAYEQYF.

As to this clonotype: A much larger clonotype is one base distant, so this may be a read error. The V call is TRBV4-2, the J call TRBJ2-2; TRBD2 aligns across 10 bases. The germline CDR1 and CDR2 sequences are LGHNA and YNFKEQ. CDR3 length: 17 residues. Trimming took 4 bases from V and 9 from J; bases not matched to a gene: 14. This chain's CDR3 is CASSLRASGSYTRELFF. DNA of the CDR3: TGTGCCAGCAGCCTCCGAGCTAGCGGGAGTTATACCAGGGAGCTGTTTTTT.

Many counts were recorded for this clonotype. This chain joins TRBV7-2 and TRBJ2-5, with D possibly being TRBD2 (5 bases). The CDR3 is 14 residues long. Germline V gene lookup returns CDR1 SGHTA and CDR2 FQGNSA. Trimming stripped 5 bases from V and 1 base from J, with 11 bases between. The DNA of the CDR3 is TGTGCCAGCAGCCGCGCCGGGATCCAAGAGACCCAGTACTTC. Translated, it gives CASSRAGIQETQYF.